These 15 T cell receptor beta chains were sequenced from one sample in a study of blood T cells in healthy people across ages. The use of a sample-barcoded 5' primer and a J-beta primer mix characterized a second PCR of roughly 7 to 11 cycles. From the 5' RACE reads, TCRdb called clonotypes with MiXCR, one entry per CDR3 protein. Seen here are about 720,000 distinct CDR3 sequences, 22% observed once, and the top ten hold roughly a fifth. Sequencing input: blood. The receptors derive from a man aged 65 to 79 in good health.

This sequence joins TRBV5-1 and TRBJ2-5; 10 bases line up with TRBD1. Germline CDR1 is SGHRS and CDR2 is YFSETQ. The CDR3 is made up of 18 amino acids. The V segment lost 0 bases and the J segment 0 bases; nucleotides outside the gene matches: 8. CDR3 loop: CASSLGGQGNWYQETQYF. CDR3 bases: TGCGCCAGCAGCTTGGGGGGACAGGGGAACTGGTACCAAGAGACCCAGTACTTC.

The V and J genes are TRBV12-3 or TRBV12-4 and TRBJ2-3; D gene unclear. V gave up 6 bases and J gave up 5 bases, with 6 bases separating them. The CDR3 has 11 residues. The CDR3 coding sequence is TGTGCCAGCAGGTTGGGAGATACGCAGTATTTT. It yields the protein CASRLGDTQYF.

The chain uses TRBV29-1 and TRBJ2-7; D is uncertain. The V gene's germline CDR1 is SQVTM and CDR2 ANQGSEA. This CDR3 has 10 amino acids. The ends were cut back, 6 bases at V and 4 bases at J, with 7 bases in the middle. The CDR3 loop is CSVGQYEQYF. The CDR3 DNA sequence: TGCAGCGTCGGTCAATACGAGCAGTACTTC.

On this clonotype itself: At one end the junction does not follow the germline gene, possibly because of a read error. The chain joins TRBV12-3 or TRBV12-4 to TRBJ2-3; a weak D match, TRBD1 (6 bases). CDR3 length: 15 amino acids. Written as DNA, the CDR3 is TGCGCCAGCAGTTTAAGGACAGTGGGCACAGATACGGAATATTTT. This gives the protein CASSLRTVGTDTEYF.

This chain links TRBV15 with TRBJ2-1; 10 nucleotides match TRBD2. Germline V gene data show CDR1 as LNHNV and CDR2 as YYDKDF (reference sequence). The CDR3 spans 15 residues. Germline trimming cut 6 bases from V and 2 bases from J; bases unmatched to any gene: 4. The CDR3 region has the DNA TGTGCCACCAGTGGTAGCGGGAGGACCTACAATGAGCAGTTCTTC. It translates to CATSGSGRTYNEQFF. Together with reference TRBV15 and TRBJ2-1, the CDR3 gives the full variable domain: DAMVIQNPRYQVTQFGKPVTLSCSQTLNHNVMYWYQQKSSQAPKLLFHYYDKDFNNEADTPDNFQSRRPNTSFCFLDIRSPGLGDTAMYLCATSGSGRTYNEQFFGPGTRLTVL.

Here the CDR3 reads CASSHESGDNEQFF. DNA of the CDR3: TGTGCCAGCAGCCACGAAAGCGGGGACAATGAGCAGTTCTTC. The rearrangement links TRBV7-2 to TRBJ2-1, with 7 bases fitting TRBD2. Germline V gene data show CDR1 as SGHTA and CDR2 as FQGNSA. The CDR3 is 14 residues long. The ends lost 5 bases at V and 5 bases at J; junction bases unmatched: 6.

The chain has TRBV29-1 and TRBJ1-5; TRBD1 matches at 9 bases. The CDR3 totals 13 residues. J was trimmed by 5 bases and V by 6 bases; bases with no gene match: 5. Germline assignment: CDR1 SQVTM and CDR2 ANQGSEA. The CDR3 bases are TGCAGCGTAGGGACAGGGTGGGATCAGCCCCAGCATTTT. It is translated as CSVGTGWDQPQHF.

This clonotype was counted a single time. This chain uses TRBV11-2 with TRBJ2-5, with 7 bases aligning to TRBD2. Trimming removed 4 bases from V and 0 bases from J; junction bases left unmatched: 8. The CDR3 loop spans 16 amino acids. From germline, CDR1 is SGHAT and CDR2 FQNNGV. For the CDR3, the DNA is TGTGCCAGCAGCTACACCGGGACTACGTACCAAGAGACCCAGTACTTC. As protein: CASSYTGTTYQETQYF.

This chain connects TRBV6-1 to TRBJ1-5; 8 bases line up with TRBD1. The V gene's germline CDR1 is MNHNS and CDR2 SASEGT. V was clipped by 2 bases and J by 9 bases; unmatched bases: 9. The CDR3 extends over 15 amino acids. CDR3: CASSERGDRLGPQHF. The CDR3 nucleotides are TGTGCCAGCAGTGAACGAGGGGACAGGCTCGGGCCCCAGCATTTT.

This chain connects TRBV6-5 to TRBJ1-1; 8 bases agree with TRBD1. Germline assignment: CDR1 MNHEY and CDR2 SVGAGI. There are 14 residues in the CDR3. Trimming cost V 5 bases and J 1 base; bases outside gene matches: 3. The CDR3 DNA follows: TGTGCCAGCAGTAAAGACAGGGGGAACACTGAAGCTTTCTTT. The encoded protein is CASSKDRGNTEAFF.

The rearrangement uses TRBV12-3 or TRBV12-4 and TRBJ1-5, with D uncertain. There are 15 residues in the CDR3. Trimming stripped 1 base from V and 1 base from J, with 8 bases between. The CDR3 DNA reads as TGTGCCAGCAGTTTAGGCTTTTTGAGCAATCAGCCCCAGCATTTT. Amino acid sequence: CASSLGFLSNQPQHF.

J is TRBJ1-5 and V is TRBV28; D gene uncertain. The length of the CDR3 is 15 residues. Trimming cost V 5 bases and J 7 bases, with 18 bases left between them. Germline loops: CDR1 MDHEN, CDR2 SYDVKM. CDR3 nucleotide sequence: TGTGCCAGCAGTCCTAGATCCGCGGCCCGGCAGCCCCAGCATTTT. Translation gives CASSPRSAARQPQHF.

V gene TRBV5-1 combines with J gene TRBJ2-2, with D possibly matching TRBD2 (6 bases). Germline V gene data show CDR1 as SGHRS and CDR2 as YFSETQ. V gave up 0 bases and J gave up 6 bases, with 15 bases separating them. The CDR3 has 16 residues. The CDR3 spells CASSLGIPTGAGELFF. The CDR3 DNA reads TGCGCCAGCAGCTTGGGTATCCCCACGGGAGCCGGGGAGCTGTTTTTT.

The chain recombines TRBV5-1 with TRBJ1-1; 9 bases are a match to TRBD1. The V segment lost 2 bases and the J segment 4 bases; nucleotides outside the gene matches: 3. The V gene's germline CDR1 is SGHRS and CDR2 YFSETQ. The CDR3 covers 14 residues. CDR3 loop: CASSFPDRGTEAFF. For the CDR3, the DNA is TGCGCCAGCAGCTTCCCGGACAGGGGCACTGAAGCTTTCTTT.

The chain couples TRBV7-8 to TRBJ2-4; tentatively, D is TRBD1 (6 bases). Germline CDR1 SGHVS, CDR2 FQNEAQ. The V and J ends lost 6 bases and 7 bases respectively, with 10 bases between them. This CDR3 is built from 12 residues. CDR3 nucleotides: TGTGCCAGCAGTTATACAGGGAACATTCAGTACTTC. Its translation is CASSYTGNIQYF.